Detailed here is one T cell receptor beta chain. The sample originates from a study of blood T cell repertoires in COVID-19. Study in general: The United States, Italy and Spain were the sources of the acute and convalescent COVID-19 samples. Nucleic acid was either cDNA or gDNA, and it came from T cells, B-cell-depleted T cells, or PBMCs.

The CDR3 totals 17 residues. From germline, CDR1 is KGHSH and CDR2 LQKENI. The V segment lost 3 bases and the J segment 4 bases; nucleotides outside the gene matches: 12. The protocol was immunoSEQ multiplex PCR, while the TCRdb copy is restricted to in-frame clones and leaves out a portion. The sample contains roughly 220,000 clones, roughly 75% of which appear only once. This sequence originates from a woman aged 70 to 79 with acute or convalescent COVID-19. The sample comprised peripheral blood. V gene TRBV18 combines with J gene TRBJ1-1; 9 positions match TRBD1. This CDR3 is CASSPGTGRSSGTEAFF. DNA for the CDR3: TGTGCCAGCTCACCCGGGACAGGGCGATCAAGCGGCACTGAAGCTTTCTTT.